A selection of T cell receptor beta chains follows, all from one sample in a study of blood T cell repertoires in COVID-19. The data were produced by immunoSEQ multiplex PCR, yet TCRdb's version contains in-frame clones alone and is incomplete. The repertoire has about 140,000 clones, over 70% of them found once; the top ten carry under 12%. Sequencing was carried out using peripheral blood. These receptors were taken from a man aged 60 to 75 with active or convalescent COVID-19. Each CDR3 is given with its conserved first and last residue. A D gene is named only where the DNA matches it firmly. Clone size is stated in some rows and not others, as once, few, many or a class when expanded.

cdr3_aa cdr3_nt v_call d_call j_call clone_size
CASSGTGTSLNEQFF TGTGCCAGCAGTGGTACAGGAACCTCACTCAATGAGCAGTTCTTC TRBV28 - TRBJ2-1 -
CASSVNTGHYSGYTF TGTGCCAGCAGCGTCAACACAGGGCATTACTCTGGCTACACCTTC TRBV9 - TRBJ1-2 -
CASTRIRTAGTDTQYF TGTGCCAGCACCCGAATCCGCACCGCAGGGACAGATACGCAGTATTTT TRBV28 - TRBJ2-3 -
CASRAGSYNEQFF TGTGCCAGCAGAGCAGGCTCCTACAATGAGCAGTTCTTC TRBV28 - TRBJ2-1 -
CASSAQGPDTQYF TGTGCCAGCAGCGCCCAGGGGCCGGATACGCAGTATTTT TRBV9 - TRBJ2-3 once
CASLAGGTYEQYF TGTGCCAGTCTAGCGGGGGGAACCTACGAGCAGTACTTC TRBV12-3/TRBV12-4 TRBD2 TRBJ2-7 -
CASSPKTSGGTDTQYF TGCGCCAGCAGCCCTAAGACTAGCGGTGGCACAGATACGCAGTATTTT TRBV5-1 TRBD2 TRBJ2-3 -
CASRTPGTENSPLHF TGTGCCAGCAGGACGCCCGGGACAGAGAATTCACCCCTCCACTTT TRBV6-5 TRBD1 TRBJ1-6 -
CASSLRQLAKNIQYF TGTGCCAGCAGCTTGAGACAGCTAGCCAAAAACATTCAGTACTTC TRBV5-6 - TRBJ2-4 -
CASREIGSRLGELFF TGTGCCAGCAGGGAAATCGGGAGTCGGTTGGGGGAGCTGTTTTTT TRBV2 - TRBJ2-2 -
CASSKTGVTYEQYF TGCGCCAGCAGCAAGACAGGGGTCACCTACGAGCAGTACTTC TRBV4-3 TRBD1 TRBJ2-7 -
CASSIGSNLHF TGTGCCAGTAGTATTGGTAGCAACCTCCACTTT TRBV19 - TRBJ1-6 many
CASSYGLRDSNSPLHF TGTGCCAGCAGTTACGGGTTGAGGGACAGTAATTCACCCCTCCACTTT TRBV6-5 TRBD1 TRBJ1-6 -
CASSLWDSNYGYTF TGCGCCAGCAGCTTGTGGGACTCTAACTATGGCTACACCTTC TRBV5-1 - TRBJ1-2 -
CASSIVGQQDTQYF TGTGCCAGTAGTATTGTGGGGCAGCAAGATACGCAGTATTTT TRBV19 - TRBJ2-3 -
CASSSGGHRNTEAFF TGTGCCAGCAGTTCGGGGGGACACCGGAACACTGAAGCTTTCTTT TRBV28 - TRBJ1-1 -
CASSTPPGGIDEQFF TGTGCCAGCAGTACCCCCCCGGGGGGAATCGATGAGCAGTTCTTC TRBV28 TRBD2 TRBJ2-1 once
CASSPGTGNTEAFF TGCGCCAGCAGCCCAGGAACCGGGAACACTGAAGCTTTCTTT TRBV5-1 - TRBJ1-1 -
CAWFRGDTEAFF TGTGCCTGGTTCCGGGGGGACACTGAAGCTTTCTTT TRBV30 - TRBJ1-1 -
CASSLGQAEQYF TGCGCCAGCAGCTTGGGGCAGGCGGAGCAGTACTTC TRBV5-1 - TRBJ2-7 once
CASSFGASLHF TGTGCCAGCAGCTTCGGAGCTTCCCTCCACTTT TRBV27 - TRBJ1-6 once
CAISGSYTTTEQYF TGTGCCATCAGTGGTAGTTATACCACTACGGAGCAGTACTTC TRBV10-3 - TRBJ2-7 -
CASSSSGRVPPDTQYF TGCGCCAGCAGCTCTAGTGGCAGGGTTCCCCCAGATACGCAGTATTTT TRBV5-1 - TRBJ2-3 once
CASSLATGSGYTF TGTGCCAGCAGCCTAGCCACTGGGAGTGGCTACACCTTC TRBV7-2 - TRBJ1-2 -
CASSLTSGRPTYEQYF TGTGCCAGCAGTCTGACTAGCGGGAGGCCAACCTACGAGCAGTACTTC TRBV25-1 TRBD2 TRBJ2-7 -
CASSPEGGHGYTF TGTGCCAGCTCACCGGAAGGTGGGCATGGCTACACCTTC TRBV18 - TRBJ1-2 -
CASSLELFLKNIQYF TGTGCCAGCAGCTTAGAGCTGTTCCTCAAAAACATTCAGTACTTC TRBV7-2 - TRBJ2-4 -
CASSTSGVPDTQYF TGCGCCAGCAGTACCTCGGGGGTCCCAGATACGCAGTATTTT TRBV10-1 - TRBJ2-3 -
CASRKQGAQPQHF TGTGCCAGCAGGAAACAGGGAGCGCAGCCCCAGCATTTT TRBV28 - TRBJ1-5 -
CASSLGQAGTLNEQFF TGCGCCAGCAGCCTAGGTCAGGCGGGTACCCTGAATGAGCAGTTCTTC TRBV4-1 - TRBJ2-1 -
CASSQPGTPNTEAFF TGTGCCAGTAGCCAACCCGGGACACCGAACACTGAAGCTTTCTTT TRBV19 - TRBJ1-1 -